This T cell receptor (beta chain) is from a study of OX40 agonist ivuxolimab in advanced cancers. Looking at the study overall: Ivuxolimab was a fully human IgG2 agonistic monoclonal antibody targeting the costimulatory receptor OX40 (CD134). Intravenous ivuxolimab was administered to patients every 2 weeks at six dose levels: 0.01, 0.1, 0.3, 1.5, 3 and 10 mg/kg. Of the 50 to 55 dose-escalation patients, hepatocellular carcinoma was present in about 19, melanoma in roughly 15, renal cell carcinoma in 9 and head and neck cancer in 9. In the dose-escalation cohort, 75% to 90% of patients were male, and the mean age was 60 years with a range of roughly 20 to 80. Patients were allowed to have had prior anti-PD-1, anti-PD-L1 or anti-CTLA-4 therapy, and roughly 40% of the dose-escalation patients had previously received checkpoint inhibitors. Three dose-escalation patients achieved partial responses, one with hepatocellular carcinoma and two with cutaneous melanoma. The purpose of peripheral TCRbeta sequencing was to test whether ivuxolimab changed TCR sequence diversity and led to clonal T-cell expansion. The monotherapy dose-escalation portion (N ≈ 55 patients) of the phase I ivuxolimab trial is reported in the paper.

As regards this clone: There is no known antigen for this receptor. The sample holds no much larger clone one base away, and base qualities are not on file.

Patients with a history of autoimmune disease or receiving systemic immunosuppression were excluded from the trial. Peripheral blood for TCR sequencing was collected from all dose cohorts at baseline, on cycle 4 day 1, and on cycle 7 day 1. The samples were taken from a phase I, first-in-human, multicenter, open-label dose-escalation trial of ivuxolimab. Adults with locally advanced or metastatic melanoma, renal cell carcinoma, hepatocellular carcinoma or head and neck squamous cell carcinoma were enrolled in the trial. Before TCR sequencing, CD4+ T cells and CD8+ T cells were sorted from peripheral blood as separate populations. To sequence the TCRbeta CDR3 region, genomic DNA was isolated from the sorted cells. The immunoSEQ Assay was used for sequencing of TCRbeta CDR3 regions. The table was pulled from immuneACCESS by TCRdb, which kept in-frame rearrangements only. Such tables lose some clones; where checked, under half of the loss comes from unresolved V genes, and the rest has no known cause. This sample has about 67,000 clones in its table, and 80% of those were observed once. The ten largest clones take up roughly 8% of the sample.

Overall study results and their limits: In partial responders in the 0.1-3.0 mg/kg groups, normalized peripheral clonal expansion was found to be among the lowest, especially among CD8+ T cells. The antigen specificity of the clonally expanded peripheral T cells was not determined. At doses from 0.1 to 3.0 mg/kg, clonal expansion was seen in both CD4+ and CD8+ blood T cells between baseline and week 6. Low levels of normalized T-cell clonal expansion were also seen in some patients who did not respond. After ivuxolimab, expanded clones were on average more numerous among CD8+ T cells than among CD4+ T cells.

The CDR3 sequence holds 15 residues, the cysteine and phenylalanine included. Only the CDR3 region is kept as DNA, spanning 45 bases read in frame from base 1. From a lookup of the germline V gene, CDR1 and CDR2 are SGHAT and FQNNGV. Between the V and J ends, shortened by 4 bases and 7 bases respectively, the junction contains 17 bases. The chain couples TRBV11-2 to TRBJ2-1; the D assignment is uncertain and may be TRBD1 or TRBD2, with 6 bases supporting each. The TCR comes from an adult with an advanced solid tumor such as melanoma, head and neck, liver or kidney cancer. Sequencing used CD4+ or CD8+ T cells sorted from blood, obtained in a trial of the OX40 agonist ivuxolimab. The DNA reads TGTGCCAGCAGCTCACTTAGGGGGGCCGTGAATGAGCAGTTCTTC. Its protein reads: CASSSLRGAVNEQFF.